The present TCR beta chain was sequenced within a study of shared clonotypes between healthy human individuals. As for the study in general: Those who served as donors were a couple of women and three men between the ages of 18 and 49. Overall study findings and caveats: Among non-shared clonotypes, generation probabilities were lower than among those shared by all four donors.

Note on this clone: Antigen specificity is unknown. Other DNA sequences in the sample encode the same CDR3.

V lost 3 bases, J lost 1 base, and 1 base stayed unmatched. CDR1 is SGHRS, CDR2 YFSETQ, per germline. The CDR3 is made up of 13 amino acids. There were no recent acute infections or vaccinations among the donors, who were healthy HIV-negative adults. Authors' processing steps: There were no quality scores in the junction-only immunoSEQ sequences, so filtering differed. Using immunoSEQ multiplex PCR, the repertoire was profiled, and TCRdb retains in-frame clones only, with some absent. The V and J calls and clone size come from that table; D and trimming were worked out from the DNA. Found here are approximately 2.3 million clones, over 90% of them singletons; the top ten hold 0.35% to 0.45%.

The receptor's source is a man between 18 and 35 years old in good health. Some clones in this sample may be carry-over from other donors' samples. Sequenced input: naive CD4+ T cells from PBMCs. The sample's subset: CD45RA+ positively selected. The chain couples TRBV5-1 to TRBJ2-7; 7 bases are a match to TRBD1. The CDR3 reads CASSSTGSYEQYF. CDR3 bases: TGCGCCAGCAGCTCGACAGGGTCCTACGAGCAGTACTTC.